The rows below give T cell receptor beta chains drawn from one sample of a study of cytomegalovirus exposure and HLA in healthy donors. Assay: immunoSEQ multiplex PCR; the TCRdb copy retains only in-frame clones and omits some. The table lists approximately 91,000 clones, under 75% of them singletons. Sequencing was performed on PBMCs. The source of these receptors is a female donor in good health and CMV-seronegative. The CDR3 runs from the conserved cysteine through the conserved F or W. The D gene is left open where the match is weak. Rows may omit the clone size; those that give it use once, few, many or a size class.

v_call	clone_size	j_call	d_call	cdr3_nt	cdr3_aa
TRBV9	once	TRBJ1-1	-	TGTGCCAGCAGCGGCGCCCAGGAGGCTGAAGCTTTCTTT	CASSGAQEAEAFF
TRBV6-1	-	TRBJ2-5	-	TGTGCCAGCAGTGAACCCGGGAACGTGGAGACCCAGTACTTC	CASSEPGNVETQYF
TRBV6-1	-	TRBJ2-7	TRBD2	TGTGCCAGAGATAGCGGGGGGGCTTACGAGCAGTACTTC	CARDSGGAYEQYF
TRBV7-6	-	TRBJ2-7	-	TGTGCCAGCAGCTTAGAGCTGGGGCGAGACGAGCAGTACTTC	CASSLELGRDEQYF
TRBV7-2	-	TRBJ2-2	-	TGTGCCAGCAGTTGGCGCAGGGACACCGGGGAGCTGTTTTTT	CASSWRRDTGELFF
TRBV13	few	TRBJ2-7	TRBD2	TGTGCCAGCAGCTCCCCGGGTAGCGGGAGATACGAGCAGTACTTC	CASSSPGSGRYEQYF
TRBV2	-	TRBJ1-1	-	TGTGCCAGCAGTCTCGGGGAGAACACTGAAGCTTTCTTT	CASSLGENTEAFF
TRBV7-8	-	TRBJ1-2	TRBD1	TGTGCCAGCAGCTTAGATCCCGGAGGACAGGGCTATGGCTACACCTTC	CASSLDPGGQGYGYTF
TRBV4-2	few	TRBJ2-7	TRBD2	TGTGCCAGCAGCCAAGATGGTAGCGGGGGGGCCTTCGAGCAGTACTTC	CASSQDGSGGAFEQYF
TRBV9	once	TRBJ2-6	-	TGTGCCAGCTCCCGAGCTGGGGCCAACGTCCTGACTTTC	CASSRAGANVLTF
TRBV9	few	TRBJ1-2	-	TGTGCCAGCAGCGTAGTTCAGTTTTTC	CASSVVQFF
TRBV6-5	few	TRBJ1-1	TRBD1	TGTGCCAGCAGTTACCGCGGACAGGGAAGGGCTTTCTTT	CASSYRGQGRAFF
TRBV7-7	-	TRBJ2-1	-	TGTGCTAGCAGCAAAGACACAAGCTCCTACAATGAGCAGTTCTTC	CASSKDTSSYNEQFF
TRBV28	-	TRBJ1-2	-	TGTGCCAGCAGTTTGTGGGGCGATGGCTACACCTTC	CASSLWGDGYTF
TRBV7-9	-	TRBJ2-6	-	TGTGCCAGCAGCCCCCGGTCGGGGGGGGCCAACGTCCTGACTTTC	CASSPRSGGANVLTF
TRBV27	-	TRBJ2-2	TRBD2	TGTGCCAGCAAGTTTACAGCGGGGGTATCCGGGGAGCTGTTTTTT	CASKFTAGVSGELFF
TRBV10-2	once	TRBJ2-7	-	TGCGCCAGCAGTGATGGCCAGGGGTTCGAGCAGTACTTC	CASSDGQGFEQYF
TRBV27	-	TRBJ2-1	-	TGTGCCAGCAGTTTATCGGAGCGATTTATCTCCTACAATGAGCAGTTCTTC	CASSLSERFISYNEQFF
TRBV2	-	TRBJ1-5	TRBD1	TGTGCCAGCAGTGAGACAGGGGCCAATCAGCCCCAGCATTTT	CASSETGANQPQHF
TRBV2	-	TRBJ1-5	TRBD1	TGTGCCAGCAGACGACAGGGGGCTTCTAGCAATCAGCCCCAGCATTTT	CASRRQGASSNQPQHF
TRBV2	few	TRBJ2-2	-	TGTGCCAGCAGTGAAGCGCTTTGGCCCAGGGATTACACCGGGGAGCTGTTTTTT	CASSEALWPRDYTGELFF
TRBV4-1	-	TRBJ1-5	TRBD1	TGCGCCAGCAGCCAGCCGGGACAGGACCACCAGCCCCAGCATTTT	CASSQPGQDHQPQHF
TRBV7-2	few	TRBJ2-3	TRBD2	TGTGCCAGCAGCTTCAACGGGGGGGGCACAGATACGCAGTATTTT	CASSFNGGGTDTQYF
TRBV7-2	few	TRBJ2-1	-	TGTGCCAGCAGCGCTAACAGGGGAGGTAATGAGCAGTTCTTC	CASSANRGGNEQFF
TRBV19	-	TRBJ1-6	TRBD1	TGTGCCAGTACCCACAGGGGGTATAATTCACCCCTCCACTTT	CASTHRGYNSPLHF
TRBV27	-	TRBJ2-7	-	TGTGCCAGCAGTTTAGAGCGCGGCTCCCTCTACGAGCAGTACTTC	CASSLERGSLYEQYF
TRBV7-8	-	TRBJ1-2	-	TGTGCCAGCAGCTTAGCAATCTACTATGGCTACACCTTC	CASSLAIYYGYTF
TRBV18	-	TRBJ2-7	TRBD2	TGTGCCAGCTCACCCTCCGGGGGGGCCTACGAGCAGTACTTC	CASSPSGGAYEQYF
TRBV7-2	-	TRBJ1-1	-	TGTGCCAGCAGTTCACAGGGCGCTGAAGCTTTCTTT	CASSSQGAEAFF
TRBV30	-	TRBJ1-1	TRBD1	TGTGCCTGGAGCAACACAGGGGGGTACACTGAAGCTTTCTTT	CAWSNTGGYTEAFF
TRBV7-2	-	TRBJ1-2	-	TGTGCCAGCAGCAGGCGGGGGCCGGGCTATGGCTACACCTTC	CASSRRGPGYGYTF
TRBV27	-	TRBJ1-2	-	TGTGCCAGCACATCTGGGGGAGGTGGCTACACCTTC	CASTSGGGGYTF
TRBV28	few	TRBJ2-7	TRBD2	TGTGCCAGCAGCACTTGGACTAGCGGGAGGTTCGAGCAGTACTTC	CASSTWTSGRFEQYF
TRBV6-5	-	TRBJ1-1	-	TGTGCCAGCACCAACACAGGGCAAGCTTTCTTT	CASTNTGQAFF
TRBV23-1	-	TRBJ1-1	-	TGCGCCAGCACCCATAATCGGGTGAACACTGAAGCTTTCTTT	CASTHNRVNTEAFF
TRBV28	-	TRBJ2-7	-	TGTGCCAGCAGTTTAGCAGGGCCCTACGAGCAGTACTTC	CASSLAGPYEQYF
TRBV7-9	-	TRBJ2-2	-	TGTGCCAGCAGCCCCCGCGGGACTTACACCGGGGAGCTGTTTTTT	CASSPRGTYTGELFF
TRBV27	-	TRBJ2-2	-	TGTGCCAGCGCCTTTAGTCAAACGAACACCGGGGAGCTGTTTTTT	CASAFSQTNTGELFF
TRBV7-9	-	TRBJ1-1	-	TGTGCCAGCAGCCTCGACAGAGGCACTGAAGCTTTCTTT	CASSLDRGTEAFF
TRBV7-2	once	TRBJ1-5	TRBD1	TGTGCCAGCAGCCCAAATGGGGCAGGGGGGAATCAGCCCCAGCATTTT	CASSPNGAGGNQPQHF
TRBV13	-	TRBJ2-6	-	TGTGCCAGCAGCGGGAACAGGATCTCTGGGGCCAACGTCCTGACTTTC	CASSGNRISGANVLTF
TRBV7-2	-	TRBJ2-3	TRBD1	TGTGCCAGCAGCTTAGTCGGGACAGGCGATGGCACAGATACGCAGTATTTT	CASSLVGTGDGTDTQYF
TRBV19	-	TRBJ2-3	-	TGTGCCAGTAGTATCCCTGGGGCCGAACATCTTACGCAGTATTTT	CASSIPGAEHLTQYF
TRBV7-6	-	TRBJ2-2	TRBD2	TGTGCCAGCAGCTTAGGGGGGACTATTAACACCGGGGAGCTGTTTTTT	CASSLGGTINTGELFF
TRBV30	-	TRBJ2-3	TRBD2	TGTGCTTGTACTGGGCTAGCGGGAGCGGGTTCAGATACGCAGTATTTT	CACTGLAGAGSDTQYF
TRBV27	-	TRBJ1-1	-	TGTGCCAGCAGCCCCTTAGGGGTCGGCACTGAAGCTTTCTTT	CASSPLGVGTEAFF
TRBV23-1	few	TRBJ2-1	-	TGCGCCAGCAGTCCTCTGACCAAAAAGGAGGGCAATGAGCAGTTCTTC	CASSPLTKKEGNEQFF
TRBV6-1	-	TRBJ1-4	-	TGTGCCAGCACCAGACAGACTAATGAAAAACTGTTTTTT	CASTRQTNEKLFF
TRBV30	-	TRBJ2-3	TRBD1	TGTGCCTGGAAGGACAGGGGGCAGTTCCATTACACAGATACGCAGTATTTT	CAWKDRGQFHYTDTQYF
TRBV5-4	once	TRBJ2-2	TRBD1	TGTGCCAGCAGCCTAAACAGGGGATACTCGAACACCGGGGAGCTGTTTTTT	CASSLNRGYSNTGELFF
TRBV28	-	TRBJ1-2	-	TGTGCCACCGAGGGTAACTATGGCTACACCTTC	CATEGNYGYTF
TRBV11-2	-	TRBJ2-5	TRBD2	TGTGCCAGCAGCTTAGTCGGGCTAGCGGGGGGCTTTCAAGAGACCCAGTACTTC	CASSLVGLAGGFQETQYF
TRBV5-6	-	TRBJ1-1	-	TGTGCCAGCAGCTTGGGCAGGGGCAGCTTGAACACTGAAGCTTTCTTT	CASSLGRGSLNTEAFF
TRBV27	-	TRBJ1-5	-	TGTGCCAGCAGGGGGCCCGGTAGCAATCAGCCCCAGCATTTT	CASRGPGSNQPQHF
TRBV6-5	-	TRBJ2-6	-	TGTGCCAGCAGTAATCCAGGGCCTGGGGCCAACGTCCTGACTTTC	CASSNPGPGANVLTF